This T cell receptor (beta chain) was captured by sequencing in a study of T cell changes during pregnancy in multiple sclerosis. CDR3 length equals 14 residues. V shed 6 bases, J shed 9 bases, and the junction held 8 bases outside the gene matches. Looked up from germline, CDR1 is MNHEY and CDR2 is SVGAGI. Measured with immunoSEQ multiplex PCR; TCRdb has only the in-frame clones, and not every one. The sample has 29,000 or so clones; roughly 90% are singletons. The rearrangement uses TRBV6-5 and TRBJ2-1, with TRBD1 matching over 10 bases. This sequence originates from a female donor with multiple sclerosis, enrolled in a pregnancy study. The sample was CD8+ T cells from peripheral blood mononuclear cells, taken after pregnancy. In DNA form, the CDR3 reads TGTGCCAGCAGCCGCGACAGGGGGCTGGCTGAGCAGTTCTTC. Its protein product is CASSRDRGLAEQFF.